These 13 T cell receptor beta chains share one sample of origin, sequenced in a study of T cells in Graves' hyperthyroidism and ophthalmopathy. Amplified TCR beta CDR3 regions came from RNA transcripts. The TCR CDR3 was amplified in a first-round RT-PCR using the HTBI primer set. In TCRdb, the multiplex PCR reads were re-called with MiXCR into one record per CDR3 protein. The repertoire consists of some 350,000 distinct CDR3 sequences, with around a sixth occurring once and the leading ten covering around a quarter. The specimen sequenced was blood. Receptor source: a young woman with Graves' hyperthyroidism that later progressed to Graves' ophthalmopathy.

This clonotype was detected many times. The V and J genes are TRBV3-1 and TRBJ2-7; D perhaps matches TRBD2 (6 bases). The CDR3 consists of 14 residues. Trimming removed 2 bases from V and 6 bases from J, with 14 bases in between. The germline CDR1 and CDR2 sequences are LGHDT and YNNKEL (reference sequence). The CDR3 loop is CASSQSPGVGEQYF. As DNA, the CDR3 is TGTGCCAGCAGCCAAAGTCCGGGAGTCGGCGAGCAGTACTTC.

This clonotype was seen many times. The CDR3 nucleotides read TGTGCCAGCAGCTTGCGGTGGCGGGAGGGTAAACTCAACAATGAGCAGTTCTTC. Translation: CASSLRWREGKLNNEQFF. This rearrangement joins TRBV7-3 to TRBJ2-1; 9 bases agree with TRBD2. Germline trimming cut 3 bases from V and 5 bases from J; bases unmatched to any gene: 14. From germline, CDR1 is SGHTA and CDR2 FQGTGA. The CDR3 consists of 18 residues.

V usage is TRBV15 and J usage is TRBJ1-2, with D hard to call. This CDR3 has 15 residues. The V gene lost 1 base and the J gene lost 0 bases, with 9 bases spanning the gap. Germline CDR1 LNHNV, CDR2 YYDKDF (reference sequence). CDR3 DNA: TGTGCCACCAGCAGAGGCACCGGATCTAACTATGGCTACACCTTC. Translating it yields CATSRGTGSNYGYTF. The full variable domain, completed using reference TRBV15 and TRBJ1-2, is DAMVIQNPRYQVTQFGKPVTLSCSQTLNHNVMYWYQQKSSQAPKLLFHYYDKDFNNEADTPDNFQSRRPNTSFCFLDIRSPGLGDTAMYLCATSRGTGSNYGYTFGSGTRLTVV.

This sequence joins TRBV29-1 and TRBJ2-5; D assignment may be TRBD1 or TRBD2 (5 bases each). V dropped 3 bases and J dropped 1 base, with 12 bases sitting between them. CDR1 and CDR2 from the germline V gene are SQVTM and ANQGSEA. This CDR3 is 14 amino acids long. Written as DNA, the CDR3 is TGCAGCGTTGAGGGGACCGCAACCCAAGAGACCCAGTACTTC. Its protein product is CSVEGTATQETQYF.

Only a few counts were recorded for this clonotype. J is TRBJ1-3 and V is TRBV30, with D unclear. CDR1 GTSNPN and CDR2 SVGIG come from the germline V gene (reference sequence). CDR3 length equals 13 residues. With 3 bases removed from V and 0 bases from J, the gap between germline ends came to 6 bases. CDR3 region: CAWRVLSGNTIYF. DNA for the CDR3: TGTGCCTGGAGGGTCCTCTCTGGAAACACCATATATTTT. Combining the CDR3 with reference TRBV30 and TRBJ1-3 gives the whole variable domain SQTIHQWPATLVQPVGSPLSLECTVEGTSNPNLYWYRQAAGRGLQLLFYSVGIGQISSEVPQNLSASRPQDRQFILSSKKLLLSDSGFYLCAWRVLSGNTIYFGEGSWLTVV.

This clonotype was seen once. The chain employs TRBV28 and TRBJ1-1, with unresolved D. The CDR3 consists of 13 residues. Looked up from germline, CDR1 is MDHEN and CDR2 is SYDVKM. V dropped 8 bases and J dropped 3 bases, with 13 bases sitting between them. In nucleotides, the CDR3 is TGTGCCAGCGGTACCGGGAGATACACTGAAGCTTTCTTT. This codes for CASGTGRYTEAFF.

This clonotype was picked up many times. This chain connects TRBV7-8 to TRBJ1-2, with D unclear. Germline values: CDR1 SGHVS, CDR2 FQNEAQ. This CDR3 comprises 14 residues. V gave up 1 base and J gave up 4 bases, with 10 bases separating them. Written as DNA, the CDR3 is TGTGCCAGCAGCTTAGTCGGGCCCACCTATGGCTACACCTTC. It yields the protein CASSLVGPTYGYTF.

This clonotype appeared many times. V usage is TRBV7-9 and J usage is TRBJ2-7; possibly TRBD1 for D (6 bases). The CDR3 totals 14 residues. Germline V gene data show CDR1 as SEHNR and CDR2 as FQNEAQ (reference sequence). The V and J ends lost 1 base and 5 bases respectively, with 12 bases between them. This CDR3 reads CASSLGTRTDEQYF. Here the CDR3 DNA reads TGTGCCAGCAGCTTAGGGACCCGGACAGACGAGCAGTACTTC. Drawing the rest from reference TRBV7-9 and TRBJ2-7, the complete variable domain is DTGVSQNPRHKITKRGQNVTFRCDPISEHNRLYWYRQTLGQGPEFLTYFQNEAQLEKSRLLSDRFSAERPKGSFSTLEIQRTEQGDSAMYLCASSLGTRTDEQYFGPGTRLTVT.

This clonotype was recorded a few times. This chain connects TRBV18 to TRBJ2-1; 8 positions agree with TRBD2. Trimming removed 3 bases from V and 1 base from J; junction bases left unmatched: 5. CDR1 is KGHSH and CDR2 is LQKENI in the germline V gene. CDR3 length: 16 residues. The CDR3 reads CASSPFGGESYNEQFF. The CDR3 coding sequence is TGTGCCAGCTCACCTTTCGGGGGGGAATCCTACAATGAGCAGTTCTTC.

This clonotype was seen many times. This chain uses TRBV28 with TRBJ1-2; D unclear. V was cut by 5 bases and J by 4 bases, with 17 bases left in between. Germline CDR1 and CDR2: MDHEN and SYDVKM. This CDR3 is 15 amino acids long. The CDR3 sequence: CASSPPHPASYGYTF. CDR3 in DNA: TGTGCCAGCAGTCCCCCCCACCCGGCTAGCTATGGCTACACCTTC.

The sample holds a few counts of this clonotype. The rearrangement uses TRBV4-1 and TRBJ2-1; 9 bases match TRBD2. Trimming cost V 0 bases and J 10 bases; bases outside gene matches: 19. The CDR3 runs 19 residues. Germline values: CDR1 MGHRA, CDR2 YSYEKL. CDR3 coding DNA: TGCGCCAGCAGCCAAGATAGAACTAGCGGGCGTGGCCTCTCAGCGGAGCAGTTCTTC. Translation: CASSQDRTSGRGLSAEQFF.

This clonotype was recorded many times. The CDR3 nucleotides are TGTGCCAGTAGTTTCCGACTAGCGGGAGGGAAGGGGGATGAGCAGTTCTTC. The encoded protein is CASSFRLAGGKGDEQFF. The chain combines TRBV19 with TRBJ2-1; 14 bases map to TRBD2. Germline V lookup: CDR1 LNHDA, CDR2 SQIVND (reference sequence). Trimming removed 5 bases from V and 8 bases from J; junction bases left unmatched: 11. The CDR3 runs 17 residues.

In this sample, this clonotype turned up many times. The rearrangement uses TRBV3-1 and TRBJ2-7; D gene ambiguous. The CDR3 is made up of 15 amino acids. V lost 4 bases to trimming and J lost 2 bases, with 15 bases between them. From germline, CDR1 is LGHDT and CDR2 YNNKEL (reference sequence). The CDR3, as DNA: TGTGCCAGCAGCCTCAAGATAGGCAGCCCCTACGAGCAGTACTTC. This codes for CASSLKIGSPYEQYF.